The 18 T cell receptor beta chains listed next were all sequenced from one sample in a study of T cells after yellow fever vaccination. TCRdb redid the calling of the 5' RACE reads with MiXCR, one entry per CDR3 protein. The table shows about 360,000 distinct CDR3 sequences, with 6.2% occurring only once. The material sequenced was PBMCs, taken 5 days after the yellow fever booster vaccination. The source of these receptors is a man aged 30 to 39 who received the YFV17D yellow fever vaccine.

Ten or more counts support this clonotype. This chain links TRBV7-2 with TRBJ2-3, with D perhaps being TRBD1 or TRBD2 (5 bases each). Between the trimmed V and J ends, which lost 10 bases and 1 base, there was a span of 12 bases. The CDR3 length is 13 residues. Per germline, CDR1 SGHTA and CDR2 FQGNSA. The CDR3 sequence: CATARDRTDTQYF. The CDR3 DNA is TGTGCCACAGCCAGGGACCGCACAGATACGCAGTATTTT.

V is TRBV6-5 and J is TRBJ2-1; D perhaps matches TRBD2 (6 bases). Per the germline V gene, CDR1 is MNHEY and CDR2 is SVGAGI. Trimming shortened V by 4 bases and J by 6 bases, and 10 bases separated the two germline ends. CDR3 length equals 13 residues. The CDR3 spells CASSWRGRNEQFF. The CDR3 nucleotides are TGTGCCAGCAGTTGGCGGGGTCGCAATGAGCAGTTCTTC.

V and J are TRBV20-1 and TRBJ2-1; D perhaps matches TRBD1 (7 bases). Germline V gene data show CDR1 as DFQATT and CDR2 as SNEGSKA (reference sequence). V was clipped by 2 bases and J by 0 bases, with 14 bases between them. CDR3 length: 16 amino acids. The CDR3 DNA follows: TGCAGTGCTAGACCCCAGGGGGGAAGCTCCTACAATGAGCAGTTCTTC. It encodes CSARPQGGSSYNEQFF.

This clonotype was seen a few times. This chain joins TRBV7-6 and TRBJ2-3, with D perhaps TRBD2 (5 bases). Trimming shortened V by 6 bases and J by 2 bases, and 12 bases separated the two germline ends. The germline V gene has CDR1 SGHVS and CDR2 FNYEAQ. The CDR3 contains 14 residues. The CDR3 region is CASSRGPITDTQYF. The CDR3 DNA is TGTGCCAGCAGTCGCGGGCCCATCACAGATACGCAGTATTTT.

The genes are TRBV4-3 and TRBJ1-1, with unresolved D. Between the trimmed V and J ends, which lost 0 bases and 6 bases, there was a span of 8 bases. Germline V CDR1 and CDR2: LGHNA, YSLEER. The CDR3 runs to 13 residues. The CDR3 coding sequence is TGCGCCAGCAGCCAAGAATTGGAAGCTGAAGCTTTCTTT. Translated, it gives CASSQELEAEAFF.

This clonotype was counted ten times or more. CDR3 DNA sequence: TGCAGTGCTAGTCCCAGGGGGCTATACAATGAGCAGTTCTTC. This sequence encodes CSASPRGLYNEQFF. This chain joins TRBV20-1 and TRBJ2-1; 8 bases map to TRBD1. V shed 3 bases, J shed 4 bases, and the junction held 5 bases outside the gene matches. The CDR3 extends over 14 amino acids. CDR1 is DFQATT, CDR2 SNEGSKA, per germline (reference sequence).

This clonotype occurred many times. The V call is TRBV7-9, the J call TRBJ2-1, with 8 nucleotides matching TRBD1. The CDR3 has 16 residues. CDR1 and CDR2 (germline): SEHNR, FQNEAQ (reference sequence). V lost 5 bases and J lost 5; bases outside the gene matches: 11. In DNA, the CDR3 is TGTGCCAGCAGCCCTTCGGGCAGGGGGCGCGACAATGAGCAGTTCTTC. Residues: CASSPSGRGRDNEQFF. The whole variable domain, filled in from reference TRBV7-9 and TRBJ2-1, reads DTGVSQNPRHKITKRGQNVTFRCDPISEHNRLYWYRQTLGQGPEFLTYFQNEAQLEKSRLLSDRFSAERPKGSFSTLEIQRTEQGDSAMYLCASSPSGRGRDNEQFFGPGTRLTVL.

In this sample, this clonotype turned up many times. The rearrangement joins TRBV6-1 to TRBJ2-2, with 8 bases lining up with TRBD1. Losses at the gene ends were 3 bases for V and 4 bases for J; bases not matched to a gene: 4. This CDR3 is built from 15 residues. Germline lookup yields CDR1 MNHNS and CDR2 SASEGT. This CDR3 reads CASSDGQGATGELFF. DNA of the CDR3: TGTGCCAGCAGTGACGGACAGGGAGCCACCGGGGAGCTGTTTTTT.

This clonotype was counted a few times. V and J are TRBV28 and TRBJ2-5; D is unclear. CDR1 is MDHEN and CDR2 is SYDVKM in the germline V gene. The CDR3 covers 14 residues. Trimming removed 8 bases from V and 2 bases from J, with 15 bases in between. For the CDR3, the DNA is TGTGCCAGCGCAATGGGCAGGAATCAAGAGACCCAGTACTTC. Amino acids: CASAMGRNQETQYF.

The table lists this clonotype with many counts. The gene calls are TRBV10-3 and TRBJ1-1, with no clear D. The CDR3 totals 13 residues. Germline assignment: CDR1 ENHRY and CDR2 SYGVKD. Trimming took off 9 bases at V and 1 base at J, with 12 bases between the two ends. The CDR3 bases are TGTGCCATATGTCAGAGTCCGAACACTGAAGCTTTCTTT. Its translation is CAICQSPNTEAFF.

In its sample, this clonotype was seen a few times. The chain combines TRBV12-3 or TRBV12-4 with TRBJ2-2; 10 bases align to TRBD2. CDR3 length equals 16 residues. Trimming cost V 5 bases and J 6 bases; bases outside gene matches: 9. The CDR3 nucleotides read TGTGCCAGCAGTCGACTAGCGGGTGGGAGGGCCGGGGAGCTGTTTTTT. As protein: CASSRLAGGRAGELFF.

At least ten counts were recorded for this clonotype. The rearrangement joins TRBV12-3 or TRBV12-4 to TRBJ2-7; 8 bases align to TRBD2. CDR3 length: 14 amino acids. V was clipped by 5 bases and J by 3 bases; unmatched bases: 6. This CDR3 reads CASSTRTSNYEQYF. The CDR3 region has the DNA TGTGCCAGCAGTACTCGGACTAGCAACTACGAGCAGTACTTC.

This clonotype occurred a few times. The genes are TRBV12-3 or TRBV12-4 and TRBJ1-2; 8 nucleotides align to TRBD1. The V segment lost 5 bases and the J segment 4 bases; nucleotides outside the gene matches: 9. The CDR3 has 15 amino acids. Written as DNA, the CDR3 is TGTGCCAGCAGTCTAATAAGAACAGGGGGCTATGGCTACACCTTC. The encoded protein is CASSLIRTGGYGYTF.

This clonotype came up many times. V and J are TRBV12-3 or TRBV12-4 and TRBJ2-4; D gene unclear. The CDR3 runs 13 residues. V dropped 6 bases and J dropped 3 bases, with 9 bases sitting between them. The CDR3 region is CASRRTDKNIQYF. DNA of the CDR3: TGTGCCAGCAGACGAACGGACAAAAACATTCAGTACTTC.

The chain employs TRBV11-2 and TRBJ2-2, with no clear D. Germline CDR1 and CDR2: SGHAT and FQNNGV. Trimming took 9 bases from V and 0 from J, leaving 11 bases between them. This CDR3 is 14 amino acids long. This CDR3 is CASQRTANTGELFF. The DNA of the CDR3 is TGTGCCAGTCAGAGAACAGCGAACACCGGGGAGCTGTTTTTT.

This chain joins TRBV3-1 and TRBJ2-1, with TRBD2 as a possible D gene (5 bases). The CDR3 runs to 15 residues. The germline CDR1 and CDR2 sequences are LGHDT and YNNKEL (reference sequence). V was cut by 10 bases and J by 8 bases, with 24 bases left in between. CDR3 sequence reads: CATTQESREYHEQFF. The CDR3 bases are TGTGCCACCACCCAGGAATCGAGGGAATACCATGAGCAGTTCTTC.

This clonotype came up many times. The rearrangement uses TRBV5-1 and TRBJ2-7; a weak D match, TRBD1 (6 bases). The ends were cut back, 4 bases at V and 6 bases at J, with 11 bases in the middle. The germline V gene encodes CDR1 SGHRS and CDR2 YFSETQ. CDR3 length: 12 residues. The CDR3 nucleotides read TGCGCCAGCAGCCTGGGGGCCTCCGAGCAGTACTTC. It codes for CASSLGASEQYF.

This clonotype was seen repeatedly, ten times or more. The rearrangement uses TRBV7-2 and TRBJ2-1; TRBD1 or TRBD2 may be the D gene (5 bases each). The CDR3 spans 15 residues. Germline V gene sequence: CDR1 SGHTA, CDR2 FQGNSA. V was trimmed by 0 bases and J by 8 bases, leaving 14 bases between them. CDR3 residues: CASSLAGPQGHEQFF. DNA for the CDR3: TGTGCCAGCAGCTTAGCGGGACCCCAAGGCCATGAGCAGTTCTTC. Full variable domain (remainder filled in from reference TRBV7-2 and TRBJ2-1): GAGVSQSPSNKVTEKGKDVELRCDPISGHTALYWYRQSLGQGLEFLIYFQGNSAPDKSGLPSDRFSAERTGGSVSTLTIQRTQQEDSAVYLCASSLAGPQGHEQFFGPGTRLTVL.